This TCR beta chain appears in the sequencing data of a study of Ad26.COV2.S vaccination and SARS-CoV-2 variants (dated by TCRdb to the early 2020s). Background for the entire study: Donors in the vaccine arm were drawn from COV1001, a phase I-IIa trial of Ad26.COV2.S in healthy adults that was multicentre, randomized, double-blind and placebo-controlled. Ad26.COV2.S was administered intramuscularly at 5 x 10^10 or 1 x 10^11 viral particles, either as a single shot or as two shots given 56 days apart. Participants in the trial were split at random into five groups of five each, receiving low-dose or high-dose Ad26.COV2.S once or twice, or else placebo on both occasions. The specificity and breadth of SARS-CoV-2-reactive T cell receptors after Ad26.COV2.S vaccination were assessed by TCRbeta repertoire sequencing. The TCR-sequenced set comprised approximately 32 samples: around 20 Ad26.COV2.S vaccine recipients, 5 placebo recipients and 8 SARS-CoV-2 convalescent individuals. Throughout the experiments and outcome assessment, investigators stayed blinded to trial group allocation.

The V end loses 5 bases and the J end loses 2 bases, and a stretch of 9 bases separates them. The CDR1 and CDR2 encoded by the germline V gene (reference sequence) are PRHDT and FYEKMQ. From its cysteine to its phenylalanine, the CDR3 spans 13 amino acids. Kept here is only the CDR3 DNA, which spans 39 bases and is read in frame from base 1. Worth noting for this clone: The antigen it recognizes is unknown. Base qualities are not recorded, but no much larger clone differs from it by a single base.

The immunoSEQ Assay was used to sequence TCRbeta CDR3 regions. After extraction, genomic DNA underwent amplification by bias-controlled multiplex PCR, followed by high-throughput sequencing. On the study's bioinformatics: To quantify the absolute abundance of every unique TCRbeta CDR3 region, sequences were collapsed and filtered. Usable DNA was measured by amplifying reference genes present in all nucleated cells, and TCRbeta template counts were normalized to that usable DNA to estimate T cell fraction. Repertoire TCRs were annotated as SARS-CoV-2-specific by exact matching of V gene, CDR3 amino acid sequence and J gene to a known reactive TCR set. MIRA supplied the reference SARS-CoV-2 TCR set, which was filtered for enrichment in COVID-19-positive ImmuneCODE repertoires so that public or cross-reactive TCRs were removed. Based on the MIRA antigens, annotated TCRs were further analysed at the level of specific ORF or position within ORF. Breadth was defined as annotated unique rearrangements over total unique productive rearrangements; depth was the summed frequency of those rearrangements. Two-sided Wilcoxon rank-sum tests were used to compare TCR breadth between groups. The table was pulled from immuneACCESS by TCRdb, which kept in-frame rearrangements only. Such tables lose some clones; where checked, under half of the loss comes from unresolved V genes, and the rest has no known cause. The DNA gave D and trimming, while V, J and clone size come from that table. The table for this sample lists 380,000 or so clones; roughly 91% of them were counted only once. The ten largest clones represent 5% of the sample.

The study at large found these results: After vaccination, spike-specific CD8+ and CD4+ T cell responses were reported to show substantial breadth. Non-spike TCR breadth was comparable between vaccine and placebo recipients, consistent with the vaccine containing only spike. Higher spike-specific TCR breadth was observed in Ad26.COV2.S recipients than in placebo recipients (P = 0.0014). According to the authors, total T cell responses may have been underestimated by the TCR breadth and depth analyses. The study was not powered for comparison of responses between vaccine doses or regimens.

The sample's treatment or condition label, in plain terms: 15 to 20 received Ad26.COV2.S at low or high dose, single or two shots; 5 received placebo; per-sample allocation not given. Repertoires of vaccine and placebo recipients were sequenced from samples collected on day 63 after the first injection. Cohort 1b enrolled 25 or so adults aged 18-55 years at a single site in Boston, USA, between 29 July and 7 August 2020. Ad26.COV2.S was a replication-incompetent adenovirus type 26 vector expressing a prefusion-stabilized SARS-CoV-2 spike protein from the original Wuhan strain. The TCR comes from a person between 18 and 65 years old who received the Ad26.COV2.S COVID-19 vaccine or a placebo. Recombination connected TRBV13 to TRBJ2-5; no D gene can be assigned with confidence. Sequenced here: peripheral blood, sampled in a trial of Ad26.COV2.S vaccine versus placebo. In nucleotide form, the sequence is TGTGCCAGCAGCAACGGACGGCAAGAGACCCAGTACTTC. Its protein is CASSNGRQETQYF. The full variable domain, completed from the reference TRBV13 and TRBJ2-5 proteins outside the CDR3, reads AAGVIQSPRHLIKEKRETATLKCYPIPRHDTVYWYQQGPGQDPQFLISFYEKMQSDKGSIPDRFSAQQFSDYHSELNMSSLELGDSALYFCASSNGRQETQYFGPGTRLLVL.